Shown below are 9 T cell receptor beta chains from a single sample sequenced in a study of shared clonotypes between healthy human individuals. Clones were read by immunoSEQ multiplex PCR, and TCRdb kept only the in-frame ones, dropping some. The sample holds hundreds of thousands of clones; 96% are singletons and the top ten take about 0.064%. Sequenced sample: naive CD4+ T cells sorted from blood. Subset denoted: CD45RA+ positively selected. The source of these receptors is a woman aged 25 to 39 in good health.

The chain links TRBV28 to TRBJ2-5; D is possibly TRBD2 (6 bases). Germline CDR1 MDHEN, CDR2 SYDVKM. The CDR3 extends over 12 amino acids. Deletions cut 8 bases from V and 5 bases from J, with 12 bases between. The CDR3 sequence is CASSSGRETQYF. The CDR3 nucleotides are TGTGCCAGCTCCTCGGGGAGGGAGACCCAGTACTTC.

The chain combines TRBV15 with TRBJ2-1; 9 bases line up with TRBD2. Germline values: CDR1 LNHNV, CDR2 YYDKDF (reference sequence). This CDR3 has 18 residues. V lost 7 bases and J lost 0; bases outside the gene matches: 13. The CDR3 nucleotides read TGTGCCACCAAGCGAGGAACTAGCGGGTGGAGCTCCTACAATGAGCAGTTCTTC. The encoded protein is CATKRGTSGWSSYNEQFF.

The rearrangement joins TRBV29-1 to TRBJ2-7, with TRBD2 identical over 9 bases. Germline CDR1 is SQVTM and CDR2 is ANQGSEA. V shed 7 bases, J shed 7 bases, and the junction held 11 bases outside the gene matches. The CDR3 totals 13 residues. The CDR3 DNA sequence: TGCAGCGCAGCCGGGACTAGCTCAGGGGAGCAGTACTTC. Encoded protein: CSAAGTSSGEQYF.

The chain uses TRBV19 and TRBJ1-3; D gene uncertain. Germline CDR1 and CDR2: LNHDA and SQIVND (reference sequence). V was trimmed by 7 bases and J by 1 base, leaving 14 bases between them. This CDR3 contains 15 residues. The chain's CDR3 is CASKSALRSGNTIYF. DNA of the CDR3: TGTGCCAGTAAGTCTGCACTAAGGTCTGGAAACACCATATATTTT.

The chain links TRBV10-3 to TRBJ2-1, with 10 nucleotides matching TRBD2. Germline CDR1 reads ENHRY; CDR2 reads SYGVKD. The J segment lost 10 bases and the V segment lost 2 bases, leaving 8 bases of the junction unmatched. The length of the CDR3 is 15 residues. CDR3 sequence reads: CAISEGSGRSREQFF. The CDR3 DNA is TGTGCCATCAGTGAGGGTAGCGGGAGGTCGAGGGAGCAGTTCTTC.

The chain couples TRBV15 to TRBJ2-1; TRBD2 is a possible D gene (7 bases). Trimming stripped 4 bases from V and 0 bases from J, with 13 bases between. The CDR3 extends over 16 amino acids. From germline, CDR1 is LNHNV and CDR2 YYDKDF (reference sequence). The chain's CDR3 is CATSKGGGNSYNEQFF. Written as DNA, the CDR3 is TGTGCCACCAGCAAGGGAGGGGGAAACTCCTACAATGAGCAGTTCTTC.

In this sample, this clone turned up once. The genes are TRBV19 and TRBJ2-7, with D possibly TRBD2 on 6 matching bases. Germline CDR1 is LNHDA and CDR2 is SQIVND (reference sequence). V was cut by 4 bases and J by 6 bases, with 19 bases left in between. The CDR3 contains 15 residues. The chain's CDR3 is CASSTHWMGLAEQYF. CDR3 bases: TGTGCCAGTAGTACCCACTGGATGGGACTCGCCGAGCAGTACTTC. Supplemented by reference TRBV19 and TRBJ2-7, the full variable domain reads DGGITQSPKYLFRKEGQNVTLSCEQNLNHDAMYWYRQDPGQGLRLIYYSQIVNDFQKGDIAEGYSVSREKKESFPLTVTSAQKNPTAFYLCASSTHWMGLAEQYFGPGTRLTVT.

The chain combines TRBV5-8 with TRBJ2-1; the D gene is possibly TRBD2 (6 bases). The ends were cut back, 7 bases at V and 7 bases at J, with 21 bases in the middle. The CDR3 spans 15 residues. Looked up from germline, CDR1 is SGHTS and CDR2 is YDEGEE. CDR3 in amino acids: CASPGSRIRVNEQFF. CDR3 DNA sequence: TGTGCCAGCCCCGGGAGCCGCATTAGGGTGAATGAGCAGTTCTTC.

The rearrangement uses TRBV7-9 and TRBJ1-1; 7 nucleotides align to TRBD1. CDR3 length: 15 amino acids. CDR1 is SEHNR, CDR2 FQNEAQ, per germline (reference sequence). J was trimmed by 0 bases and V by 5 bases; bases with no gene match: 6. The CDR3 DNA reads as TGTGCCAGCAGCGCGCAACAGGGGTTGAACACTGAAGCTTTCTTT. This encodes CASSAQQGLNTEAFF.